These 18 T cell receptor beta chains share one sample of origin, sequenced in a study of T cells in Graves' hyperthyroidism and ophthalmopathy. Amplification of TCR beta CDR3 regions was performed using RNA transcripts as template. HTBI primers were used for first-round RT-PCR of the TCR CDR3. TCRdb reprocessed the multiplex PCR reads via MiXCR and lists one record per CDR3 protein. The table records under 450,000 distinct CDR3 sequences, around 14% of them present only once. Sequenced input: blood. These receptors all come from a woman younger than 30 with Graves' hyperthyroidism.

The rearrangement uses TRBV5-1 and TRBJ1-2; D remains ambiguous. This CDR3 comprises 16 residues. The V gene lost 5 bases and the J gene lost 4 bases, with 21 bases spanning the gap. The germline CDR1 and CDR2 sequences are SGHRS and YFSETQ. In DNA, the CDR3 is TGCGCCAGCAGTCTGGATCTTGAGGGCCGCGCCTATGGCTACACCTTC. This encodes CASSLDLEGRAYGYTF.

This clonotype was counted only a few times. V is TRBV18 and J is TRBJ2-5; TRBD2 matches at 7 bases. Germline V gene sequence: CDR1 KGHSH, CDR2 LQKENI. This CDR3 spans 17 amino acids. J lost 1 base, V lost 2 bases, and 10 bases had no gene match. Here the CDR3 reads CASSPGVIAGLQETQYF. For the CDR3, the DNA is TGTGCCAGCTCACCAGGAGTTATAGCGGGCCTCCAAGAGACCCAGTACTTC.

This clonotype came up a few times. The chain is built from TRBV7-9 and TRBJ2-3, with 9 bases aligning to TRBD1. The CDR3 extends over 17 amino acids. Trimming removed 6 bases from V and 8 bases from J; junction bases left unmatched: 18. The germline V gene encodes CDR1 SEHNR and CDR2 FQNEAQ (reference sequence). The CDR3 DNA sequence: TGTGCCAGCAGGGAACGGGACAGGGAGCGAATCCCCGCTACGCAGTATTTT. Protein: CASRERDRERIPATQYF. Full variable domain (outside the CDR3, taken from reference TRBV7-9 and TRBJ2-3): DTGVSQNPRHKITKRGQNVTFRCDPISEHNRLYWYRQTLGQGPEFLTYFQNEAQLEKSRLLSDRFSAERPKGSFSTLEIQRTEQGDSAMYLCASRERDRERIPATQYFGPGTRLTVL.

The chain couples TRBV6-2 or TRBV6-3 to TRBJ2-3, with TRBD2 matching 13 bases. This CDR3 contains 18 residues. In germline, CDR1 is MNHEY, CDR2 SVGEGT. The junction had 7 bases not matched to a gene; V was cut back by 0 bases and J by 4 bases. The CDR3 DNA sequence: TGTGCCAGCAGTTACTCCAAGGGACTAGCGGGATCCGCAGATACGCAGTATTTT. It encodes CASSYSKGLAGSADTQYF.

This clonotype has at least ten counts. This rearrangement joins TRBV5-1 to TRBJ2-3; TRBD1 matches at 8 bases. The ends lost 6 bases at V and 4 bases at J; junction bases unmatched: 10. The CDR3 is 15 residues long. Germline-derived CDR1 and CDR2 are SGHRS and YFSETQ. Here the CDR3 reads CASTSGTGFPDTQYF. CDR3 DNA sequence: TGCGCCAGCACCTCCGGGACAGGATTTCCAGATACGCAGTATTTT.

The gene calls are TRBV10-3 and TRBJ1-4; tentative D call: TRBD1 (6 bases). The CDR3 covers 16 residues. V was shortened by 4 bases and J by 8 bases, with 20 bases between the two germline ends. Germline assignment: CDR1 ENHRY and CDR2 SYGVKD. CDR3 region: CAISGGPGNGEEKLFF. For the CDR3, the DNA is TGTGCCATCAGTGGGGGGCCGGGAAACGGGGAAGAAAAACTGTTTTTT.

CDR3 sequence (DNA): TGTGCCAGCACAGGGAGGAACTATGGCTACACCTTC. Translating gives CASTGRNYGYTF. The chain joins TRBV2 to TRBJ1-2; D is perhaps TRBD1 (5 bases). This CDR3 has 12 amino acids. V was shortened by 7 bases and J by 2 bases, with 8 bases between the two germline ends. Germline loops: CDR1 SNHLY, CDR2 FYNNEI.

This clonotype was detected a few times. V is TRBV7-9 and J is TRBJ2-7, with a weak D call TRBD1 (6 bases). The CDR3 length is 13 residues. The V gene's germline CDR1 is SEHNR and CDR2 FQNEAQ (reference sequence). V lost 0 bases and J lost 5, with 8 bases in between. The CDR3, as DNA: TGTGCCAGCAGCTTAGCCAACAGGGACGAGCAGTACTTC. It codes for CASSLANRDEQYF.

In this sample, this clonotype turned up many times. The V gene is TRBV20-1, the J gene TRBJ2-1; D may be TRBD1 (6 bases). CDR1 DFQATT and CDR2 SNEGSKA come from the germline V gene (reference sequence). The V end was cut by 6 bases, the J end by 4 bases, with 25 bases between. The CDR3 totals 17 residues. The CDR3, as DNA: TGCAGTGCCAGGGGAGTCCTCAAATATACTGGATACAATGAGCAGTTCTTC. It translates to CSARGVLKYTGYNEQFF.

V is TRBV20-1 and J is TRBJ2-3; 7 bases line up with TRBD1. This CDR3 comprises 15 residues. V shed 5 bases and J 1 base; nucleotides not matched to a gene: 9. Germline lookup yields CDR1 DFQATT and CDR2 SNEGSKA (reference sequence). The DNA for the CDR3 is TGCAGTGCTGGCACCCGGGACAGCCGCACAGATACGCAGTATTTT. It translates to CSAGTRDSRTDTQYF.

This clonotype was counted between two and nine times. The J gene is TRBJ1-4, the V gene TRBV7-9; TRBD1 agrees at 7 bases. The CDR3 is 17 amino acids. Unmatched junction bases numbered 9, after V lost 5 bases and J lost 0 bases. Germline V lookup: CDR1 SEHNR, CDR2 FQNEAQ (reference sequence). The CDR3 DNA sequence: TGTGCCAGCAGCCCAGGGGGGGGTTATGCAACTAATGAAAAACTGTTTTTT. As protein: CASSPGGGYATNEKLFF.

This clonotype was recorded at least ten times. The rearrangement links TRBV7-3 to TRBJ2-3; TRBD1 is a possible D gene (5 bases). The germline V gene encodes CDR1 SGHTA and CDR2 FQGTGA. V was cut by 4 bases and J by 2 bases, with 13 bases left in between. There are 15 residues in the CDR3. The CDR3, as DNA: TGTGCCAGCAGCTCCCGAGGACAAGTCACAGATACGCAGTATTTT. Translation gives CASSSRGQVTDTQYF.

This clonotype was picked up many times. The J gene is TRBJ2-7, the V gene TRBV3-1; D is undetermined. Between the trimmed V and J ends, which lost 3 bases and 3 bases, there was a span of 3 bases. CDR1 and CDR2 from the germline V gene are LGHDT and YNNKEL (reference sequence). The CDR3 loop spans 11 amino acids. The CDR3 region is CASSHNYEQYF. CDR3 bases: TGTGCCAGCAGCCACAACTACGAGCAGTACTTC.

This clonotype was counted at least ten times. This chain uses TRBV2 with TRBJ2-5, with D perhaps TRBD2 (7 bases). Trimming shortened V by 7 bases and J by 5 bases, and 14 bases separated the two germline ends. This CDR3 region has 13 residues. Looked up from germline, CDR1 is SNHLY and CDR2 is FYNNEI. CDR3 protein: CASNGGAEETQYF. Here the CDR3 DNA reads TGTGCCAGCAATGGGGGGGCCGAGGAGACCCAGTACTTC.

This clonotype was counted many times. The chain carries TRBV7-3 and TRBJ2-7; 9 bases match TRBD1. The V gene end was trimmed by 5 bases and the J gene end by 7 bases; junction bases not matched to a gene: 12. CDR3 length: 15 amino acids. CDR1 and CDR2 (germline): SGHTA, FQGTGA. CDR3: CASSPSGTGTEEQYF. In DNA form, the CDR3 reads TGTGCCAGCAGCCCATCCGGGACAGGGACGGAAGAGCAGTACTTC.

The genes are TRBV5-1 and TRBJ1-1; D not certain. The V gene lost 2 bases and the J gene lost 0 bases, with 14 bases spanning the gap. Germline loops: CDR1 SGHRS, CDR2 YFSETQ. CDR3 length: 16 amino acids. For the CDR3, the DNA is TGCGCCAGCAGCTTCGCACCCAGAGACGTGAACACTGAAGCTTTCTTT. Residues: CASSFAPRDVNTEAFF.

This clonotype was counted ten times or more. The J gene is TRBJ2-1, the V gene TRBV7-9; the D gene is possibly TRBD2 (7 bases). In germline, CDR1 is SEHNR, CDR2 FQNEAQ (reference sequence). Trimming left V 4 bases short and J 8 bases short, with 18 bases between. This CDR3 spans 15 amino acids. CDR3 coding DNA: TGTGCCAGCAGCTCCCGGGGAGGGGGTTCGGATGAGCAGTTCTTC. Amino acid sequence: CASSSRGGGSDEQFF.

In its sample, this clonotype was seen many times. The chain employs TRBV9 and TRBJ1-5, with D possibly matching TRBD1 (6 bases). The V end lost 3 bases, the J end lost 2 bases, and 9 bases lay between the germline ends. The CDR3 extends over 14 amino acids. CDR1 and CDR2 (germline): SGDLS, YYNGEE. The CDR3 DNA reads TGTGCCAGCAGCGCGGACAGCGGCAATCAGCCCCAGCATTTT. This translates into CASSADSGNQPQHF.